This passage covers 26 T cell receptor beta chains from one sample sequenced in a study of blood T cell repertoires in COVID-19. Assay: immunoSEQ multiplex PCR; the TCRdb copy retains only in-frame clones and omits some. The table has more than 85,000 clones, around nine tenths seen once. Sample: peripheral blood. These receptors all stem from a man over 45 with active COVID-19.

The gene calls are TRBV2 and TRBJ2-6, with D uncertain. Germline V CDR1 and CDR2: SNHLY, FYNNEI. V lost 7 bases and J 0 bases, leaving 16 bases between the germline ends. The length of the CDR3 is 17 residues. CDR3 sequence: CASKVSASSSGANVLTF. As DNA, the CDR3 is TGTGCCAGCAAGGTCTCCGCTTCTAGCTCTGGGGCCAACGTCCTGACTTTC.

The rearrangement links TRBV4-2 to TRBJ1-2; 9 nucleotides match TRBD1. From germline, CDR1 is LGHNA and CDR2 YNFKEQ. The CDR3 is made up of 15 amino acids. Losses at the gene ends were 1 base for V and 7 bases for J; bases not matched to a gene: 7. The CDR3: CASSQAPQGASGYTF. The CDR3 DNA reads TGTGCCAGCAGCCAAGCCCCACAGGGGGCATCTGGCTACACCTTC.

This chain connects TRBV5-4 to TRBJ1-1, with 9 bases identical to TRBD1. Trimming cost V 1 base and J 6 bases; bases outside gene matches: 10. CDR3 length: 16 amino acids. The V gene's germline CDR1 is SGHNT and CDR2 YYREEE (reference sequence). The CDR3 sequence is CASSLLTGGGIPEAFF. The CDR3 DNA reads TGTGCCAGCAGCTTGTTAACAGGGGGCGGGATCCCTGAAGCTTTCTTT.

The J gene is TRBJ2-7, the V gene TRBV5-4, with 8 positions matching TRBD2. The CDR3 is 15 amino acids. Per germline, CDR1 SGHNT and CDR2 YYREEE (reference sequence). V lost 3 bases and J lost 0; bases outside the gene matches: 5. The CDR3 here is CASSWPGGDSYEQYF. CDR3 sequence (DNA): TGTGCCAGCAGCTGGCCCGGGGGGGACTCCTACGAGCAGTACTTC.

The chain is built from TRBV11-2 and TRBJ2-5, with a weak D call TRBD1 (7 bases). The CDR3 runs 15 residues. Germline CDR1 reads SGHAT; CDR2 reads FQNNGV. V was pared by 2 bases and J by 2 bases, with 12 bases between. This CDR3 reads CASSLSRGAQETQYF. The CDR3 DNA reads TGTGCCAGCAGCTTAAGCAGGGGGGCGCAAGAGACCCAGTACTTC.

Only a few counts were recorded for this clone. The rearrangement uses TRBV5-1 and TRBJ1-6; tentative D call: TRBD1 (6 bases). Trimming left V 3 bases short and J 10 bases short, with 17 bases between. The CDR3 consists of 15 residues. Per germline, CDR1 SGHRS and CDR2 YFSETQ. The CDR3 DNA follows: TGCGCCAGCAGCTCGGGACATGGCCGAGGCTCACCCCTCCACTTT. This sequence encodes CASSSGHGRGSPLHF.

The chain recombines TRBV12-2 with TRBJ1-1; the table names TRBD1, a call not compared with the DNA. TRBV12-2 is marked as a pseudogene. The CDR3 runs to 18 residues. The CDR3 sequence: CASRLSLRDRVVGHEAFF. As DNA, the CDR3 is TGTGCAAGTCGCTTAAGCCTCCGGGACAGGGTAGTAGGTCATGAAGCTTTCTTT.

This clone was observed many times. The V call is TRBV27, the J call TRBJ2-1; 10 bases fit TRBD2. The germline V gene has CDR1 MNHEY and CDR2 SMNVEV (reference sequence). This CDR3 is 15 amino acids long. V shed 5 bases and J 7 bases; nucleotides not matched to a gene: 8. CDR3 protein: CASSQLAGGGNEQFF. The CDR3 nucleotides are TGTGCCAGCAGTCAATTAGCGGGGGGCGGGAATGAGCAGTTCTTC.

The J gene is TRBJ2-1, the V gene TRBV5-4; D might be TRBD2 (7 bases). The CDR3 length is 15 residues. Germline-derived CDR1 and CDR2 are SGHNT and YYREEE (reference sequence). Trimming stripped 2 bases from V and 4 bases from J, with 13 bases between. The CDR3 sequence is CASSFRGGQYNEQFF. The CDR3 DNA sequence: TGTGCCAGCAGCTTCCGCGGGGGACAATACAATGAGCAGTTCTTC.

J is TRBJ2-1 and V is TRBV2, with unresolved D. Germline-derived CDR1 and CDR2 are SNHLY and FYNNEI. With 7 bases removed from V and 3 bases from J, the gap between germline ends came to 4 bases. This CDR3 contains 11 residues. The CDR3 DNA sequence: TGTGCCAGCACAGACTACAATGAGCAGTTCTTC. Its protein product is CASTDYNEQFF.

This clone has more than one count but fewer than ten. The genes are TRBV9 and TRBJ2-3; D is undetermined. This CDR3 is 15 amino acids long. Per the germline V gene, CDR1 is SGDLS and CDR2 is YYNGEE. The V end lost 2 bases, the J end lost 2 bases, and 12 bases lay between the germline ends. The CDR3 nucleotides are TGTGCCAGCAGCGTGGTAGACTTCATCACAGATACGCAGTATTTT. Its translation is CASSVVDFITDTQYF.

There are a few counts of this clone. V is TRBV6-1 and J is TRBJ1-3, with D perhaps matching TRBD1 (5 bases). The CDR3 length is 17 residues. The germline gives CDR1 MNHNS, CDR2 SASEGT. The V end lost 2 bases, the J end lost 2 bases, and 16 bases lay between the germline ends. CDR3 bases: TGTGCCAGCAGTGAACGGGCAGGGATCATTACTGGAAACACCATATATTTT. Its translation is CASSERAGIITGNTIYF.

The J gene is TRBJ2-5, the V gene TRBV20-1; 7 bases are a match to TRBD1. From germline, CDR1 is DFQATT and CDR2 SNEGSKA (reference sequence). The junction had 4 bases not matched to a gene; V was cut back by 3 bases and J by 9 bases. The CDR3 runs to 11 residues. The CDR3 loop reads CSARRQGPQYF. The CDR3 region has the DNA TGCAGTGCTAGGCGACAGGGCCCCCAGTACTTC.

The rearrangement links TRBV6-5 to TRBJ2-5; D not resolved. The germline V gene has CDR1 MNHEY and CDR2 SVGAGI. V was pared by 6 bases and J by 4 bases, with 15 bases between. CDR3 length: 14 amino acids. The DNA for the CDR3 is TGTGCCAGCAGCTTTGACACCTCCGGAGAGACCCAGTACTTC. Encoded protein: CASSFDTSGETQYF.

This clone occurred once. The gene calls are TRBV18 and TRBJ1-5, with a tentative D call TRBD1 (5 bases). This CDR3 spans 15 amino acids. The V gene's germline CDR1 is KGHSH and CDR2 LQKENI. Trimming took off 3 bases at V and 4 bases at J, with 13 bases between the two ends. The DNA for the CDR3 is TGTGCCAGCTCACCCGGGACTCTATATAATCAGCCCCAGCATTTT. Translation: CASSPGTLYNQPQHF.

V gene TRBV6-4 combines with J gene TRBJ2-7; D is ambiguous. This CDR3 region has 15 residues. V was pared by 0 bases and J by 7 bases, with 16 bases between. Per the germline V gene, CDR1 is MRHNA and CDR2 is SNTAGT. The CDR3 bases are TGTGCCAGCAGTGACTCGCCCGCGAGTCGTGTTGAGCAGTACTTC. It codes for CASSDSPASRVEQYF.

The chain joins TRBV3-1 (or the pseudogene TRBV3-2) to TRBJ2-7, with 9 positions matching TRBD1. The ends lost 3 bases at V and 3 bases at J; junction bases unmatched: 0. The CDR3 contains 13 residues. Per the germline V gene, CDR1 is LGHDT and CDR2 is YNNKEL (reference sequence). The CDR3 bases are TGTGCCAGCAGCCAGGGACAGGGCTACGAGCAGTACTTC. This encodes CASSQGQGYEQYF.

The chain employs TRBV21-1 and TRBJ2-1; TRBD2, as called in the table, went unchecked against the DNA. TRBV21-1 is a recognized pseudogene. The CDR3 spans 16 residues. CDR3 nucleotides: TGTGCCAGCAGCAAAGAGCCGACTGGACTATACAATGAGCAGTTCTTC. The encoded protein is CASSKEPTGLYNEQFF.

The CDR3 region has the DNA TGTGCCAGTAGCAGACAGAAAAGCTCCTACGAGCAGTACTTC. This gives the protein CASSRQKSSYEQYF. This chain joins TRBV19 and TRBJ2-7, with D maybe TRBD1 (5 bases). The CDR3 extends over 14 amino acids. Trimming pared 6 bases from V and 0 bases from J, leaving 12 bases between. Looked up from germline, CDR1 is LNHDA and CDR2 is SQIVND (reference sequence).

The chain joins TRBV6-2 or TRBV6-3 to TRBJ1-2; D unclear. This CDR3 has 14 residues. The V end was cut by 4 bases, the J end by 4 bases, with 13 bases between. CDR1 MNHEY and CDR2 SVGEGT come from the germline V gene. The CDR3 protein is CASSWPASLYGYTF. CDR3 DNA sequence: TGTGCCAGCAGTTGGCCCGCAAGTCTCTATGGCTACACCTTC.

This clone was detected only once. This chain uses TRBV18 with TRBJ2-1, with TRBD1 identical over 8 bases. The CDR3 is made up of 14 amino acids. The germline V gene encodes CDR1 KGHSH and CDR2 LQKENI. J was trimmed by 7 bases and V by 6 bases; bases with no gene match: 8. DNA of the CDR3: TGTGCCAGCTCCCAGGGGGCCGATCAAAATGAGCAGTTCTTC. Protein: CASSQGADQNEQFF. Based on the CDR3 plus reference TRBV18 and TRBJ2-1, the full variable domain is NAGVMQNPRHLVRRRGQEARLRCSPMKGHSHVYWYRQLPEEGLKFMVYLQKENIIDESGMPKERFSAEFPKEGPSILRIQQVVRGDSAAYFCASSQGADQNEQFFGPGTRLTVL.

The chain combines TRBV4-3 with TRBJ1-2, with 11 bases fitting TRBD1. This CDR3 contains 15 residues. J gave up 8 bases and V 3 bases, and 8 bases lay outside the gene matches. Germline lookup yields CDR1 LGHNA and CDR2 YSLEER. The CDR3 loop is CASSQISGTGGGYTF. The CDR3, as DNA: TGCGCCAGCAGCCAGATATCCGGGACAGGGGGAGGCTACACCTTC.

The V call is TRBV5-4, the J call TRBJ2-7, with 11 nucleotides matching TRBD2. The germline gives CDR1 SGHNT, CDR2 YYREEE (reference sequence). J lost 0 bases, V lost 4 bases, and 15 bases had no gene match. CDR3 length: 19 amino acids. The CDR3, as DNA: TGTGCCAGCAGCGGCGGCCGCCTAGCGGGGGGCTTGAGCTCCTACGAGCAGTACTTC. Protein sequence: CASSGGRLAGGLSSYEQYF.

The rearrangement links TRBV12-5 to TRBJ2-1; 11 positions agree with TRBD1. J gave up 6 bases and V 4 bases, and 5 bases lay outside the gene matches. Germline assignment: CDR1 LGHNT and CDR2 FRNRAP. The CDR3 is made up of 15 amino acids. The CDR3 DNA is TGTGCTAGTGGTTCGGACAGGGGGCTCATCAATGAGCAGTTCTTC. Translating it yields CASGSDRGLINEQFF.

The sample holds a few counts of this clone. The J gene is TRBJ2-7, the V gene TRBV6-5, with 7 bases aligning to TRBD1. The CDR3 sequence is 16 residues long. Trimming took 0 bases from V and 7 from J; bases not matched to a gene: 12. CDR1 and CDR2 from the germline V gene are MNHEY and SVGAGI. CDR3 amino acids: CASSYSTRGGIGEQYF. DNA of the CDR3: TGTGCCAGCAGTTACTCGACGAGAGGGGGCATAGGAGAGCAGTACTTC.

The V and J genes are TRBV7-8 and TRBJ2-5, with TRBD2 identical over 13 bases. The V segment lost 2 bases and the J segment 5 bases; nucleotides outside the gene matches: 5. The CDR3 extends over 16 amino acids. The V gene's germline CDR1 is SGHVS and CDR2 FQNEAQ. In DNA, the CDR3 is TGTGCCAGCAGCTTAACTAGCGGGGGGGCATTGGAGACCCAGTACTTC. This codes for CASSLTSGGALETQYF. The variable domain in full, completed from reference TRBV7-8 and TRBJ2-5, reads GAGVSQSPRYKVAKRGQDVALRCDPISGHVSLFWYQQALGQGPEFLTYFQNEAQLDKSGLPSDRFFAERPEGSVSTLKIQRTQQEDSAVYLCASSLTSGGALETQYFGPGTRLLVL.